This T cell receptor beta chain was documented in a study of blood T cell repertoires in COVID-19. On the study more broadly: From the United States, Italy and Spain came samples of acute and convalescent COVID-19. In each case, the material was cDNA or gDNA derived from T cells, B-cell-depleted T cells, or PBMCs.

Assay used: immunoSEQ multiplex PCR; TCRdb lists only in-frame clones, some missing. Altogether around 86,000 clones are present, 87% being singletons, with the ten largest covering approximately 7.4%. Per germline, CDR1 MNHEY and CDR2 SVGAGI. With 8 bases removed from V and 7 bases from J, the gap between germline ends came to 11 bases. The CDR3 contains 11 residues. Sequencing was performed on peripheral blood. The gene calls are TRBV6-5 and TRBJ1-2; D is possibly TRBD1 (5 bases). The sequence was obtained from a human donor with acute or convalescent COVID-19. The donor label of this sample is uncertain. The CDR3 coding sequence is TGTGCCAGCGGTCAGGGACTTGGCTACACCTTC. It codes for CASGQGLGYTF.